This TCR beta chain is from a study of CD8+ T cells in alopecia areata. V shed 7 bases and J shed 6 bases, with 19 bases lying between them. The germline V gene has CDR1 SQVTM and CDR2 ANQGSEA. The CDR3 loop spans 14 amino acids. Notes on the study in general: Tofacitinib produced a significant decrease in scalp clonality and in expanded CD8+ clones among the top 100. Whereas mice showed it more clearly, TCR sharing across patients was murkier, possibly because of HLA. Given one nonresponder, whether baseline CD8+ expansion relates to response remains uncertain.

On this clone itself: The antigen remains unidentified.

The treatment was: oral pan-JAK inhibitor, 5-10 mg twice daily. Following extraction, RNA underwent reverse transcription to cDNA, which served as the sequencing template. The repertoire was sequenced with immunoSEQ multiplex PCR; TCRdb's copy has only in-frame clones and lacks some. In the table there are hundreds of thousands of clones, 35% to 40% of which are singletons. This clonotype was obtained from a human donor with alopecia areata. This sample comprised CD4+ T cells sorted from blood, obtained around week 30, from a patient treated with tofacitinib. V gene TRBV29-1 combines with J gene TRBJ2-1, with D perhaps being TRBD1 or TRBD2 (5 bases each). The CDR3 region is CSARGASSPNEQFF. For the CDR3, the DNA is TGCAGCGCGAGGGGAGCCTCATCCCCCAATGAGCAGTTCTTC.